Included here is one T cell receptor beta chain sequence, with context. Its antigen specificity is not known. The record has no base qualities; no much larger clone is one base away. These data originate in a study of PD-L1 blockade in urothelial cancer (dated by TCRdb to the late 2010s). About the full investigation: Every patient began therapy around 2014 and was given atezolizumab 1,200 mg intravenously every 3 weeks. About 90% of the 29 patients were males with bladder-origin urothelial cancer, and about 60% of the roughly 29 reported a prior smoking history. Patients had an ECOG performance status of 0 or 1 and had received between 0 and 3 prior chemotherapy regimens. Blood samples were analyzed 3 weeks after the start of treatment (second dose) and 6 weeks after the start of treatment. Blood samples gave median yields of around 140,000 T cells and 80,000 to 90,000 unique TCRs, along with a median clonality of approximately 0.084. Somatic, immune and clinical correlates of response to PD-L1 blockade with atezolizumab in urothelial cancer were the focus of an exploratory multi-omic analysis. Pretreatment tumor samples, along with matched peripheral blood serially collected before and after atezolizumab treatment, were subjected to TCR sequencing. Durable clinical benefit meant progression-free survival longer than 6 months, and TCR features were also tested against progression-free and overall survival. In the same patients, whole exome sequencing and RNA sequencing of pretreatment tumors were performed in addition to TCR sequencing. Durable clinical benefit was achieved by nine patients but not by the remaining 20. Some 30 patients had pretreatment blood TCR-seq, about 24 had at least one posttreatment blood collection, and about 24 had tumor TCR-seq.

Beyond this particular receptor, the publication reports: Small sample size (n ≈ 29) and many exploratory analyses mean the results are intended to be hypothesis-generating. A pretreatment peripheral blood TCR clonality below the median was linked to improved progression-free and overall survival. Among patients with durable benefit, tumor-associated TCR clones showed greater expansion in peripheral blood 3 weeks after treatment started (n ≈ 20, p = 0.022).

Each PCR received spiked-in synthetic TCR analog templates so that absolute template abundance could be estimated from read counts. The immunoSEQ assay was used to amplify TCRbeta CDR3 regions from genomic DNA with bias-controlled V and J gene primers. Sequencing of rearranged TCRbeta segments was done at approximately 20X coverage. The study's processing was this. Clustering was used to correct sequencing errors, and CDR3s were annotated against IMGT to assign V, D and J genes. Downstream analyses used only productive TCRbeta rearrangements and left out out-of-frame or stop-codon sequences. Clonality was computed as one minus Shannon entropy normalized by the log of the number of unique productive sequences. Fisher's exact test with Benjamini-Hochberg correction, at a threshold of adjusted p below 0.01, was used to find clones that differed between time points or between blood and tumor. The source is immuneACCESS, and TCRdb retained only in-frame sequences with V and J called. Part of the clones is not carried over; for the studies checked, unresolved V genes explain less than half of this, and the remainder is unexplained. That table supplies the V and J calls and clone size; D and trimming were determined from the DNA. This sample holds about 76,000 clones; roughly nine tenths were observed only once. The top ten clones comprise over 4% of the sample.

Trimming takes 7 bases off V and 6 bases off J; junction bases not matched to a gene: 12. The CDR3 holds 13 amino acids from the cysteine to the phenylalanine. Only the CDR3 portion is preserved as DNA: 39 bases, with reading frame beginning at the first base. Reading the germline V gene gives CDR1 SQVTM and CDR2 ANQGSEA. The time point tag for this specimen amounts to: pretreatment peripheral blood. The cohort included roughly 30 patients with locally advanced or metastatic urothelial carcinoma who were treated at Memorial Sloan Kettering on a trial protocol. Peripheral blood mononuclear cells were collected pretreatment and during treatment, with between 1 and 8 total time points per patient. The Qiagen DNeasy Blood extraction kit was used to purify genomic DNA from total PBMCs and tumor samples. Collected pretreatment and during treatment, PBMCs were isolated and stored as previously described.

This TCR derives from a man in his sixties or seventies with urothelial cancer. The source was PBMCs, collected around atezolizumab (anti-PD-L1) treatment. The chain is assembled from TRBV29-1 and TRBJ2-7, and 7 junctional nucleotides match TRBD2. The base sequence is TGCAGCGCCCGAAGGGAGGGGCAGGGCGAGCAGTACTTC. Protein translation: CSARREGQGEQYF.